The TCR beta chain under discussion was sequenced for a study of T cell changes during pregnancy in multiple sclerosis. Germline lookup yields CDR1 SGHKS and CDR2 YYEKEE (reference sequence). The CDR3 extends over 14 amino acids. The J segment lost 5 bases and the V segment lost 4 bases, leaving 4 bases of the junction unmatched. The protocol was immunoSEQ multiplex PCR, while the TCRdb copy is restricted to in-frame clones and leaves out a portion. This table has tens of thousands of clones, about 92% appearing once. Sequencing used peripheral blood, obtained in the first trimester of pregnancy. V is TRBV5-5 and J is TRBJ2-5, with TRBD1 matching 11 bases. This TCR derives from a female donor with multiple sclerosis, enrolled in a pregnancy study. CDR3 bases: TGTGCCAGCAGCCATGGGACAGGGGGTGAGACCCAGTACTTC. Amino acid sequence: CASSHGTGGETQYF.